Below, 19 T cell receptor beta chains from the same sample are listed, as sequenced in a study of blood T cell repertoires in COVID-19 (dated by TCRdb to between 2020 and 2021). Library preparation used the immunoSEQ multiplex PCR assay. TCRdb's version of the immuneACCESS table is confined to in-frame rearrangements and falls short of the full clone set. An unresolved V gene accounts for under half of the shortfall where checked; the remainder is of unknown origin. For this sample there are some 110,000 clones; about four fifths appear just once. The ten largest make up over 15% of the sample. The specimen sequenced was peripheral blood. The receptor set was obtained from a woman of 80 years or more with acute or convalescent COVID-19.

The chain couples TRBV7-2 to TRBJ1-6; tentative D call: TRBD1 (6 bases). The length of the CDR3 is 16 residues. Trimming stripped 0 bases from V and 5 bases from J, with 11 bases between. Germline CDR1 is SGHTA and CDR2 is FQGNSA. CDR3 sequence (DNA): TGTGCCAGCAGCTTAGCGGGGGCCCGTAATAATTCACCCCTCCACTTT. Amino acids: CASSLAGARNNSPLHF.

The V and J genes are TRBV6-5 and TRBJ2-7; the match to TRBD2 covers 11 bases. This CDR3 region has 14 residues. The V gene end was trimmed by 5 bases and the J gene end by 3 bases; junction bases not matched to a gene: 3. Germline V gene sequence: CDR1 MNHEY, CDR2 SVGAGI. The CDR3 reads CASSRTSGRYEQYF. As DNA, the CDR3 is TGTGCCAGCAGTCGGACTAGCGGGCGCTACGAGCAGTACTTC.

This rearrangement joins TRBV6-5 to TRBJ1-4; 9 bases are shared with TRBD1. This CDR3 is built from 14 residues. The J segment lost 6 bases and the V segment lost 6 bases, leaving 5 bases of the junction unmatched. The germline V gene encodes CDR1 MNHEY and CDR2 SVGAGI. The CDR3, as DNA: TGTGCCAGCAGAGACAGGGGGGGGGATGAAAAACTGTTTTTT. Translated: CASRDRGGDEKLFF.

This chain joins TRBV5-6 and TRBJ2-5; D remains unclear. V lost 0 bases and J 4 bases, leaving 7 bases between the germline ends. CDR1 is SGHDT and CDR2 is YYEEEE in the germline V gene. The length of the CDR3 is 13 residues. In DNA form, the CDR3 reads TGTGCCAGCAGCTTGGCGGTTCGAGAGACCCAGTACTTC. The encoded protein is CASSLAVRETQYF.

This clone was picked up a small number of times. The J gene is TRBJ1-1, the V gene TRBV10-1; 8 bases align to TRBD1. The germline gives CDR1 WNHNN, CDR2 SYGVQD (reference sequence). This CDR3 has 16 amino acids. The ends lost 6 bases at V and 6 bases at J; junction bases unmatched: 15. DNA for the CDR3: TGCGCCAGCAGAGCGGGACAGGCGGGGGAGGACGCTGAAGCTTTCTTT. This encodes CASRAGQAGEDAEAFF.

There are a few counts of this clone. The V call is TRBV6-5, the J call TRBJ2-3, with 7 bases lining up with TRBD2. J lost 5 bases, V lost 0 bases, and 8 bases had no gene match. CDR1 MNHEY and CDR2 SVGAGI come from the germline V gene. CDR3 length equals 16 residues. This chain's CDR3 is CASSYSAGLRRDTQYF. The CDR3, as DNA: TGTGCCAGCAGTTACTCAGCGGGACTAAGAAGAGATACGCAGTATTTT.

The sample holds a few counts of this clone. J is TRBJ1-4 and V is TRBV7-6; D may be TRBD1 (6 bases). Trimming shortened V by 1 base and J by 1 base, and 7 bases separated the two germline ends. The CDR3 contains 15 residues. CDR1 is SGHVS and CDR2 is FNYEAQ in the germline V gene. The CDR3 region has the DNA TGTGCCAGCAGCTTAGGGGGGCGAACTAATGAAAAACTGTTTTTT. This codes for CASSLGGRTNEKLFF.

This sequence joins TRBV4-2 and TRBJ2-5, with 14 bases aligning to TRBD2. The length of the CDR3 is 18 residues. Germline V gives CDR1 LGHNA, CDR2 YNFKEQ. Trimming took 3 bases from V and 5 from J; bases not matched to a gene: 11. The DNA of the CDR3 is TGTGCCAGCAGCCAGGACGGGACTAGCGGGAGCGGGGAGGAGACCCAGTACTTC. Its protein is CASSQDGTSGSGEETQYF.

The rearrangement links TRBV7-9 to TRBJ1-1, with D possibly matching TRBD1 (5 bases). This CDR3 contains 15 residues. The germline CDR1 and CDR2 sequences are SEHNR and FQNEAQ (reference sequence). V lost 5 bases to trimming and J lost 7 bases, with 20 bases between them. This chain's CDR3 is CASSPAARGIGEAFF. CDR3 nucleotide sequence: TGTGCCAGCAGCCCAGCGGCCCGGGGGATCGGTGAAGCTTTCTTT.

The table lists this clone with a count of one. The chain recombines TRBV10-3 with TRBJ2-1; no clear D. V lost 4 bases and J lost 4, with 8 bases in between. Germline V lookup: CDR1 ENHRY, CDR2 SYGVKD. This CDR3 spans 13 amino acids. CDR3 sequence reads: CAISALRYNEQFF. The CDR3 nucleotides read TGTGCCATCAGTGCCTTACGGTACAATGAGCAGTTCTTC.

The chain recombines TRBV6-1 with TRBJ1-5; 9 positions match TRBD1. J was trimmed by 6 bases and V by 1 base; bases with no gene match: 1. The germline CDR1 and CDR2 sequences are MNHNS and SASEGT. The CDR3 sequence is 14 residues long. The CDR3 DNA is TGTGCCAGCAGTGAAGGGACAGGGGTTCAGCCCCAGCATTTT. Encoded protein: CASSEGTGVQPQHF.

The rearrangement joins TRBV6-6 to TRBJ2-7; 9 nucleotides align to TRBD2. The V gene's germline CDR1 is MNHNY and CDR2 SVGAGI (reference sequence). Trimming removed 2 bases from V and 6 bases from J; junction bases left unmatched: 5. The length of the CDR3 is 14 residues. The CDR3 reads CASSYAGGPFEQYF. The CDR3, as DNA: TGTGCCAGCAGTTACGCGGGAGGGCCTTTCGAGCAGTACTTC.

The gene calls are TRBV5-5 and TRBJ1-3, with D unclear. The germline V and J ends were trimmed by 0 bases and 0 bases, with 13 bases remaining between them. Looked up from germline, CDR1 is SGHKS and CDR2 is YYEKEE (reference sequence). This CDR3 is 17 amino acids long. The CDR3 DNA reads TGTGCCAGCAGCTTGGGACTTCCAAGGAACTCTGGAAACACCATATATTTT. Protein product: CASSLGLPRNSGNTIYF.

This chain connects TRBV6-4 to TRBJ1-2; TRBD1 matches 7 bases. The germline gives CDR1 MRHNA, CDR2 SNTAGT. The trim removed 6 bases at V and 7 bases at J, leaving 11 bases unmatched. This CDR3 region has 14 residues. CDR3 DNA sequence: TGTGCCAGCAGACTCACACAGGGGTCGGCTGGCTACACCTTC. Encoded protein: CASRLTQGSAGYTF.

CDR3: CATSDLEPGTGYEQYV. The CDR3 bases are TGTGCCACCAGTGATTTGGAGCCGGGGACAGGTTACGAGCAGTACGTC. This chain joins TRBV24-1 and TRBJ2-7; 8 bases are a match to TRBD1. Germline CDR1 KGHDR, CDR2 SFDVKD. This CDR3 region has 16 residues. V gave up 0 bases and J gave up 4 bases; unmatched junction bases: 7.

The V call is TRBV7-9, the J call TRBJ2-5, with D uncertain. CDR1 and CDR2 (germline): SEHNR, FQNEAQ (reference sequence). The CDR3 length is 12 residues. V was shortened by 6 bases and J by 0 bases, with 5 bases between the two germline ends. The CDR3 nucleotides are TGTGCCAGCAGACGGGACCAAGAGACCCAGTACTTC. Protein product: CASRRDQETQYF.

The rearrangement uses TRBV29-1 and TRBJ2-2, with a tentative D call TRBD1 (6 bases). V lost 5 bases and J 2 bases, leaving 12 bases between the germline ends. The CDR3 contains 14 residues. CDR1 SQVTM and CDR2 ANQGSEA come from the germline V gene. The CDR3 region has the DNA TGCAGCGTTCCGACAGGAACCAACACCGGGGAGCTGTTTTTT. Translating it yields CSVPTGTNTGELFF.

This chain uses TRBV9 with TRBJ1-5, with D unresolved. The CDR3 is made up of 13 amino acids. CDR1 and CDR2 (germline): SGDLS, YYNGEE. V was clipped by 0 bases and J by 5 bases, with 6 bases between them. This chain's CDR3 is CASSVELDQPQHF. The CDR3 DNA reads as TGTGCCAGCAGCGTAGAGCTCGATCAGCCCCAGCATTTT.

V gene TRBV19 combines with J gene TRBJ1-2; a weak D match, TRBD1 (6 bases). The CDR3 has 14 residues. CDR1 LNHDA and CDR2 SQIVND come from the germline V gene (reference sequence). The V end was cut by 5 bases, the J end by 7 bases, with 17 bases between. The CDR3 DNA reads TGTGCCAGTAGTCTGGACAGAGGGGTCGGTGGCTACACCTTC. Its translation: CASSLDRGVGGYTF. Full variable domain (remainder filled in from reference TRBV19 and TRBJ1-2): DGGITQSPKYLFRKEGQNVTLSCEQNLNHDAMYWYRQDPGQGLRLIYYSQIVNDFQKGDIAEGYSVSREKKESFPLTVTSAQKNPTAFYLCASSLDRGVGGYTFGSGTRLTVV.